Listed here are 21 T cell receptor beta chains from one sample, sequenced in a study of cytomegalovirus exposure and HLA in healthy donors. In the PCR, 60 Vbeta and 13 Jbeta primers were used. The assay was immunoSEQ multiplex PCR, and TCRdb's table has in-frame clones only and misses some. The sample consists of about 190,000 clones, more than 65% of them appearing once. The sample taken for sequencing was PBMCs. These receptors were collected from a woman in her 30s in good health and CMV-seropositive.

V is TRBV19 and J is TRBJ2-1; 8 bases line up with TRBD2. Germline V lookup: CDR1 LNHDA, CDR2 SQIVND (reference sequence). The CDR3 sequence is 14 residues long. V lost 1 base to trimming and J lost 6 bases; unmatched junction nucleotides: 2. CDR3 coding DNA: TGTGCCAGTAGTATAGTTAGCGGGGCCAATGAGCAGTTCTTC. It translates to CASSIVSGANEQFF.

This clone was recorded a few times. The chain recombines TRBV18 with TRBJ2-3; 12 nucleotides align to TRBD2. Germline trimming cut 6 bases from V and 5 bases from J; bases unmatched to any gene: 3. Looked up from germline, CDR1 is KGHSH and CDR2 is LQKENI. The CDR3 loop spans 14 amino acids. The CDR3 region has the DNA TGTGCCAGCTCGTCGACTAGCGGGAGAGATACGCAGTATTTT. This translates into CASSSTSGRDTQYF.

The rearrangement links TRBV11-2 to TRBJ2-2; no clear D. V was trimmed by 4 bases and J by 0 bases, leaving 12 bases between them. Looked up from germline, CDR1 is SGHAT and CDR2 is FQNNGV. The length of the CDR3 is 16 residues. In nucleotides, the CDR3 is TGTGCCAGCAGCTATCCGGAGCGCTCGAACACCGGGGAGCTGTTTTTT. Translating it yields CASSYPERSNTGELFF.

The chain has TRBV5-5 and TRBJ2-7; 10 positions match TRBD1. CDR1 SGHKS and CDR2 YYEKEE come from the germline V gene (reference sequence). The CDR3 is 14 amino acids. V lost 5 bases and J lost 4; bases outside the gene matches: 6. DNA of the CDR3: TGTGCCAGCAGACCGGGACAGGGGTTTTACGAGCAGTACTTC. Its translation: CASRPGQGFYEQYF. Full variable domain (remainder filled in from reference TRBV5-5 and TRBJ2-7): DAGVTQSPTHLIKTRGQQVTLRCSPISGHKSVSWYQQVLGQGPQFIFQYYEKEERGRGNFPDRFSARQFPNYSSELNVNALLLGDSALYLCASRPGQGFYEQYFGPGTRLTVT.

This clone has a handful of counts. This sequence joins TRBV4-2 and TRBJ2-1, with TRBD2 matching 11 bases. The germline CDR1 and CDR2 sequences are LGHNA and YNFKEQ. The CDR3 is 16 residues long. V was pared by 4 bases and J by 6 bases, with 8 bases of the junction left unmatched. Here the CDR3 reads CASSRPGLADPNEQFF. The DNA of the CDR3 is TGTGCCAGCAGCCGCCCGGGACTAGCGGATCCCAATGAGCAGTTCTTC.

V gene TRBV28 combines with J gene TRBJ1-4, with a tentative D call TRBD1 (6 bases). CDR1 is MDHEN and CDR2 is SYDVKM in the germline V gene. CDR3 length: 14 amino acids. Deletions cut 6 bases from V and 8 bases from J, with 16 bases between. The CDR3 protein is CASRGGPLREKLFF. CDR3 sequence (DNA): TGTGCCAGCAGGGGGGGGCCATTGAGAGAAAAACTGTTTTTT.

The rearrangement joins TRBV5-4 to TRBJ2-1, with D unresolved. This CDR3 comprises 12 residues. CDR1 is SGHNT and CDR2 is YYREEE in the germline V gene (reference sequence). Trimming stripped 4 bases from V and 4 bases from J, with 6 bases between. This CDR3 reads CASSLEYNEQFF. CDR3 nucleotide sequence: TGTGCCAGCAGCCTAGAATACAATGAGCAGTTCTTC.

The V call is TRBV5-4, the J call TRBJ2-1, with D uncertain. Trimming cost V 1 base and J 4 bases, with 15 bases left between them. CDR1 is SGHNT and CDR2 is YYREEE in the germline V gene (reference sequence). The CDR3 is 16 residues long. The CDR3 nucleotides read TGTGCCAGCAGCTTGTCTTATGGCGGAGTTTACAATGAGCAGTTCTTC. Translating it yields CASSLSYGGVYNEQFF.

This clone showed up just a few times. The chain uses TRBV25-1 and TRBJ1-4; 7 bases line up with TRBD1. Trimming at V came to 0 bases and at J to 7 bases, leaving 5 bases not matched to a gene. The CDR3 sequence is 15 residues long. Looked up from germline, CDR1 is MGHDK and CDR2 is SYGVNS. This CDR3 is CASSEYKGASEKLFF. Written as DNA, the CDR3 is TGTGCCAGCAGTGAATATAAGGGGGCCAGTGAAAAACTGTTTTTT.

This clone came up once. This chain links TRBV5-1 with TRBJ2-5, with D possibly matching TRBD2 (6 bases). With 5 bases removed from V and 5 bases from J, the gap between germline ends came to 16 bases. Germline CDR1 SGHRS, CDR2 YFSETQ. The CDR3 runs to 14 residues. The CDR3 here is CASRGASVIETQYF. In DNA form, the CDR3 reads TGCGCCAGCAGAGGGGCTAGCGTCATCGAGACCCAGTACTTC.

About this clone itself: This sample includes further DNA sequences coding for the same CDR3. The V call is TRBV5-4, the J call TRBJ2-3; a possible D gene is TRBD1 (6 bases). The CDR3 contains 14 residues. Per germline, CDR1 SGHNT and CDR2 YYREEE (reference sequence). V lost 0 bases and J lost 1, with 6 bases in between. This CDR3 is CASSLGTGTDTQYF. CDR3 coding DNA: TGTGCCAGCAGCTTGGGGACAGGCACAGATACGCAGTATTTT.

The sample holds a few counts of this clone. J is TRBJ2-1 and V is TRBV6-4; TRBD2 matches 8 bases. The CDR3 totals 13 residues. Germline assignment: CDR1 MRHNA and CDR2 SNTAGT. With V trimmed by 8 bases and J by 9 bases, 9 bases remained unmatched. CDR3 sequence (DNA): TGTGCCAGCTCGAAAAGCGGGGGTGGTGAGCAGTTCTTC. Translated: CASSKSGGGEQFF.

This clone appeared a few times. DNA of the CDR3: TGTGCCAGCTCCCATCAGGCCCATCCTGAAGCTTTCTTT. Its translation is CASSHQAHPEAFF. The chain combines TRBV7-9 with TRBJ1-1; the D is unclear. The CDR3 consists of 13 residues. Trimming took off 8 bases at V and 6 bases at J, with 16 bases between the two ends. Germline V lookup: CDR1 SEHNR, CDR2 FQNEAQ (reference sequence). The whole variable domain, remainder taken from reference TRBV7-9 and TRBJ1-1, is DTGVSQNPRHKITKRGQNVTFRCDPISEHNRLYWYRQTLGQGPEFLTYFQNEAQLEKSRLLSDRFSAERPKGSFSTLEIQRTEQGDSAMYLCASSHQAHPEAFFGQGTRLTVV.

The chain couples TRBV11-2 to TRBJ2-1; TRBD2 matches at 7 bases. Germline CDR1 SGHAT, CDR2 FQNNGV. The V and J ends lost 9 bases and 7 bases, in that order; junction bases with no gene match: 3. This CDR3 has 11 amino acids. The CDR3 loop reads CASGGGNEQFF. CDR3 DNA sequence: TGTGCCAGTGGGGGAGGGAATGAGCAGTTCTTC.

The J gene is TRBJ2-7, the V gene TRBV25-1; tentatively, D is TRBD2 (5 bases). Germline CDR1 and CDR2: MGHDK and SYGVNS. V was pared by 7 bases and J by 4 bases, with 11 bases between. CDR3 length equals 12 residues. This CDR3 reads CASKRESYEQYF. The DNA of the CDR3 is TGTGCCAGCAAGAGGGAATCTTACGAGCAGTACTTC.

The rearrangement links TRBV27 to TRBJ1-4; D may be TRBD1 (6 bases). Looked up from germline, CDR1 is MNHEY and CDR2 is SMNVEV (reference sequence). CDR3 length equals 14 residues. The V end lost 6 bases, the J end lost 5 bases, and 13 bases lay between the germline ends. The CDR3 bases are TGTGCCAGCAGGCAGGGGACCGGGAATGAAAAACTGTTTTTT. This codes for CASRQGTGNEKLFF.

This clone appeared once. This chain uses TRBV21-1 with TRBJ2-7; TRBD1 is taken as the D call from the table, unchecked against the DNA. TRBV21-1 is noted as a pseudogene. The CDR3 length is 15 residues. Here the CDR3 reads CASSRGDRGTYEQYF. The CDR3 DNA sequence: TGTGCCAGCAGCAGAGGGGACAGGGGAACCTACGAGCAGTACTTC.

This chain connects TRBV6-5 to TRBJ1-4; 9 nucleotides match TRBD1. The trim removed 0 bases at V and 9 bases at J, leaving 5 bases unmatched. The CDR3 runs 15 residues. The germline V gene has CDR1 MNHEY and CDR2 SVGAGI. CDR3 residues: CASSYSWTGEQKLFF. The CDR3 DNA reads TGTGCCAGCAGTTACTCCTGGACAGGGGAGCAAAAACTGTTTTTT.

The chain is built from TRBV7-9 and TRBJ2-1; possibly TRBD2 for D (6 bases). The CDR3 is 15 amino acids. Between the trimmed V and J ends, which lost 4 bases and 5 bases, there was a span of 15 bases. Germline V gives CDR1 SEHNR, CDR2 FQNEAQ (reference sequence). The CDR3 region is CASSSWDWRNNEQFF. The CDR3, as DNA: TGTGCCAGCAGCTCGTGGGACTGGAGAAACAATGAGCAGTTCTTC.

This chain connects TRBV12-5 to TRBJ2-5, with a weak D call TRBD1 (5 bases). The length of the CDR3 is 13 residues. Per the germline V gene, CDR1 is LGHNT and CDR2 is FRNRAP. V was clipped by 9 bases and J by 2 bases, with 13 bases between them. In nucleotides, the CDR3 is TGTGCTAGAATTTTAGCAGGGCAAGAGACCCAGTACTTC. Its translation is CARILAGQETQYF. Filled out from reference TRBV12-5 and TRBJ2-5, the complete variable domain reads DARVTQTPRHKVTEMGQEVTMRCQPILGHNTVFWYRQTMMQGLELLAYFRNRAPLDDSGMPKDRFSAEMPDATLATLKIQPSEPRDSAVYFCARILAGQETQYFGPGTRLLVL.

This clone was counted a few times. The CDR3 is CASSLDRVGTEAFF. The CDR3 DNA follows: TGTGCCAGCAGCCTCGATCGGGTTGGCACTGAAGCTTTCTTT. The genes are TRBV7-9 and TRBJ1-1; no clear D. CDR3 size: 14 residues. V was trimmed by 5 bases and J by 4 bases, leaving 14 bases between them. The germline V gene has CDR1 SEHNR and CDR2 FQNEAQ (reference sequence).